The text below deals with one TCR beta chain. Its target is unknown. MiXCR was run by TCRdb on the RT-PCR reads, yielding one entry per CDR3 protein. The sample records fewer than 350,000 distinct CDR3 sequences, 21% being singletons. V was shortened by 5 bases and J by 5 bases, with 13 bases between the two germline ends. In germline, CDR1 is SGHAT, CDR2 FQNNGV. The CDR3 runs to 14 residues. This sample stems from a study of response to subunit inactivated influenza vaccine. Findings and limits, study-wide: The authors put forward the suggestion that each seasonal influenza vaccination may bring in only a limited number of new T cells.

The TCR originated in a man between 50 and 69 years old who received an inactivated influenza vaccine. This material consisted of PBMCs from blood, taken less than 22 months after vaccination. The rearrangement uses TRBV11-2 and TRBJ2-1, with D maybe TRBD1 (6 bases). CDR3 protein: CASSDLPGDNEQFF. CDR3 nucleotides: TGTGCCAGCAGCGACCTCCCAGGGGACAATGAGCAGTTCTTC.